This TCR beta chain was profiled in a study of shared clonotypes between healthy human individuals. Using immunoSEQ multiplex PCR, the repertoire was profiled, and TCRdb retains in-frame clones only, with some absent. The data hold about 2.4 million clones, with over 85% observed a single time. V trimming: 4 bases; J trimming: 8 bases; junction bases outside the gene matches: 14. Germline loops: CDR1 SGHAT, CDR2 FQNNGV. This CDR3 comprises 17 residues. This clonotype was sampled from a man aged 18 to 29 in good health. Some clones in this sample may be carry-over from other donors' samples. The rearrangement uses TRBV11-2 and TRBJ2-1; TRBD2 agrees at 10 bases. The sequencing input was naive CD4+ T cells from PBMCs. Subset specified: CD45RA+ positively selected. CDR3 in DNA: TGTGCCAGCAGCTCACTAGCGGGAATCACCCCAGGCGATGAGCAGTTCTTC. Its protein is CASSSLAGITPGDEQFF.